The table lists the clone carrying this TCR beta chain with a count of one. What it binds is unknown. Likely a read error: the CDR3 ends without its conserved phenylalanine or tryptophan. The CDR3 is 14 amino acids. Germline trimming cut 5 bases from V and 3 bases from J; bases unmatched to any gene: 4. Germline CDR1 is SEHNR and CDR2 is FQNEAQ (reference sequence). These data originate in a study of tumor-infiltrating lymphocytes in primary liver carcinoma. Overall study findings and caveats: The study found a significantly higher top-250-clone fraction in tumors than in blood (p = 0.039).

Germline DNA was also extracted, while the blood RNA originated from unsorted whole blood. With roughly 0.5 ug total RNA as template and a constant-region primer, TCR beta cDNA was made. TCR beta libraries came from three nested multiplex PCR rounds using slightly modified ARM-PCR. The opening two PCR rounds, ten to eleven cycles each, paired TRBV1-TRBV30 forward primers with a C-beta reverse primer. TCRdb re-derived calls from the multiplex PCR reads in MiXCR, one entry per CDR3 protein. The sample has about 310,000 distinct CDR3 sequences, over 55% seen once. Sequences were obtained from peripheral blood. J is TRBJ2-7 and V is TRBV7-9, with TRBD2 identical over 10 bases. The TCR was taken from a middle-aged man with primary liver carcinoma and hepatitis B virus infection. The CDR3 coding sequence is TGTGCCAGCAGCCCCGGACTAGCGGTCTACGAGCAGTACTCC. Translated: CASSPGLAVYEQYS.